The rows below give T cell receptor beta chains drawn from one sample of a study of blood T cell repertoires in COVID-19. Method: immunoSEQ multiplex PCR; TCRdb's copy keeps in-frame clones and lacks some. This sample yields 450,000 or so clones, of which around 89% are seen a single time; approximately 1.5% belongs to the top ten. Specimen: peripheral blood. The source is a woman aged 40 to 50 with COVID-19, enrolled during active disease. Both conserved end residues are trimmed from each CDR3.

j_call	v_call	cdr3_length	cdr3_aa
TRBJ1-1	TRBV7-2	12	ASSLNLPLTEAF
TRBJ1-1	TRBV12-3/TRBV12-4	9	ASRPRDIAF
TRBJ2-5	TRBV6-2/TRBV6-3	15	ASSARRTSGREETQY
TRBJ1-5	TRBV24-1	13	ATSDRTGPNQPQH
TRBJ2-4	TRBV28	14	ASRGQSTPSKNIQY
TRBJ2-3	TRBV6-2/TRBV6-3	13	ASSSADRGGDTQY
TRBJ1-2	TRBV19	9	AGRQGDGYT
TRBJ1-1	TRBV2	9	ASSVYSEAF
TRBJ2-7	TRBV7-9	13	ASSSDVRGNYEQY
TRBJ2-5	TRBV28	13	ASSPGLAVQETQY
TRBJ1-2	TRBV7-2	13	ASSPGTGGDYGYT
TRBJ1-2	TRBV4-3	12	ASSLNTGAPGYT
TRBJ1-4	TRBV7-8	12	ASSLRTGGEKLF
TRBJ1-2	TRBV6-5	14	ASSYPVSGGHYGYT
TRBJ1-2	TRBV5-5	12	ASSLDSLRWGYT
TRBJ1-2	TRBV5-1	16	ASSSGYLTGGEGYGYT
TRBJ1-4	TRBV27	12	ASRQGSTNEKLF
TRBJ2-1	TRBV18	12	ASSRAGGYNEQF
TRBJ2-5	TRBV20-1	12	SASNAGLQETQY
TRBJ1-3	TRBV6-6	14	ASSRSGTFTGNTIY
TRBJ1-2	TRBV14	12	ASSQVKAAYGYT
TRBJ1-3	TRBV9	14	ASSSRDSRSGNTIY
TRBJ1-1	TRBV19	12	ASSIIQGGDEAF
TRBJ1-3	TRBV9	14	ASSRGNRGSGNTIY
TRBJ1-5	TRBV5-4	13	ASSDGGRGNQPQH
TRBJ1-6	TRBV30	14	AWSVSGTGRNSPLH
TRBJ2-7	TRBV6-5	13	ASSNGLAGAYEQY
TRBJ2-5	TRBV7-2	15	ASSLRDRTSGKETQY
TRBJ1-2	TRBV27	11	ASSLGQFYGYT
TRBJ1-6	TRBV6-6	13	ASSIGQGADSPLH
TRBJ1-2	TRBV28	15	ASRPRTGVPFRYGYT
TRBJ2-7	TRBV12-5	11	ASGSPPGYEQY
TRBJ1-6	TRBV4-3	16	ASSPRAGGESGNSPLH
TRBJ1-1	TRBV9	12	ASSAGQGNTEAF
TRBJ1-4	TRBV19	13	ASSLDTATNEKLF
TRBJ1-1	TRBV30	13	AWSLTGGSNTEAF
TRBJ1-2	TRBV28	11	ASSFDQRNGYT
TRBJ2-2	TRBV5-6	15	ASSLETGGPVYGELF
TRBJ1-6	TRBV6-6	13	ASSGRTGKNSPLH
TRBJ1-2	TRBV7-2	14	ASSLAGAITNYGYT
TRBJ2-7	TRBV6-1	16	ASSGGERKEPRDYEQY
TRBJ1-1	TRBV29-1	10	SGLQRNTEAF
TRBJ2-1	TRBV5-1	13	ASSRPSGGWNEQF
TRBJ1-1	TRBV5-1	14	ASSLQGQGISTEAF
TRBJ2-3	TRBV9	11	ASSLGTGNTQY
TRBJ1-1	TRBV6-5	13	ASSYVEASGTEAF
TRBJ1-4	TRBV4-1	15	ASSQVHRGGSNEKLF
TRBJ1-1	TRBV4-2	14	ASSPKADRAGTEAF
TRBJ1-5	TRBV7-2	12	ASSLDRVNQPQH
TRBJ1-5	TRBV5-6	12	ASSSTGSNQPQH
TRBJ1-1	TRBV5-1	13	ASSLVIGGDTEAF
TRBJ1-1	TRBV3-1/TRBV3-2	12	ASSQGRGNTEAF
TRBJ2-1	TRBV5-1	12	ASSLGSQGNEQF
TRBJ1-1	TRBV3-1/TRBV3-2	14	ASSQDLGARNTEAF
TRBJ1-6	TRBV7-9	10	ASTRAGSPLH
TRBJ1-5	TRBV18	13	ASSPTGAGNQPQH
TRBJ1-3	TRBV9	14	ASSPEGGLSGNTIY
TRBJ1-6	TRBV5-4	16	ASSLAVFKGQGNSPLH
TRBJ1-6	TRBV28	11	AAGSSYNSPLH
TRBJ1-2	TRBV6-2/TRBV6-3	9	ASSQLNGYT